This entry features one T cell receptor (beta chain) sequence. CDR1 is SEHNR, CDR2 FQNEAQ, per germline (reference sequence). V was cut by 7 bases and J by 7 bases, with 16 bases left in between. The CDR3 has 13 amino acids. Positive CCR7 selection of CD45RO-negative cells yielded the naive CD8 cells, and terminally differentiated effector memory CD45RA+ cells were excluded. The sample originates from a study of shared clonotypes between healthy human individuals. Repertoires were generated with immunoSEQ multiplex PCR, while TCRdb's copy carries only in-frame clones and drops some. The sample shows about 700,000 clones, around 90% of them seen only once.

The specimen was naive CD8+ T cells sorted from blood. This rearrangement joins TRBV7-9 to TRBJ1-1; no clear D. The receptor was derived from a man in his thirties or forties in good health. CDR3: CASTGLVRIEAFF. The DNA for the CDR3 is TGTGCCAGCACCGGGTTAGTCCGGATTGAAGCTTTCTTT.